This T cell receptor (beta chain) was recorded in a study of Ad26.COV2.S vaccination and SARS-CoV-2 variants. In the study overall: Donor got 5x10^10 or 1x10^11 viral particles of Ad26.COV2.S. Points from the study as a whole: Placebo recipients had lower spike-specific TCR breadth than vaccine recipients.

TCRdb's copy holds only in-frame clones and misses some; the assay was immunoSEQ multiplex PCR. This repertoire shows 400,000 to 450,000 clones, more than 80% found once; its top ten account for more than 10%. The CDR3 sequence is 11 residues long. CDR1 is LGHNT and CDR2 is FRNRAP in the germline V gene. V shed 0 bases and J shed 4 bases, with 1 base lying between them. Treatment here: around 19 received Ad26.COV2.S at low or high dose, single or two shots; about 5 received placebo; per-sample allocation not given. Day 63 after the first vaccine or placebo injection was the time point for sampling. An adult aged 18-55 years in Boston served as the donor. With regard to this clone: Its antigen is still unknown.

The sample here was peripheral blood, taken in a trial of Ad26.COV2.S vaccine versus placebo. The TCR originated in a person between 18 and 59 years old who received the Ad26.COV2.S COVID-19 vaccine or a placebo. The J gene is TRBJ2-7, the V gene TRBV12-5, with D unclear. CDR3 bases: TGTGCTAGTGGTTTGGTATACGAGCAGTACTTC. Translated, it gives CASGLVYEQYF.